This TCR beta chain was recovered during a study of OX40 agonist ivuxolimab in advanced cancers. Background on the study: Patients received the agonistic anti-OX40 (CD134) antibody ivuxolimab. Study conclusions and caveats: By week 6 at 0.1 to 3.0 mg/kg, blood CD4+ and CD8+ T cells had expanded clonally.

The CDR3 runs to 14 residues. V was cut by 3 bases and J by 0 bases, with 8 bases left in between. Germline lookup yields CDR1 MRHNA and CDR2 SNTAGT. A note on this clone: Its antigen is unknown.

Measured with immunoSEQ multiplex PCR; TCRdb has only the in-frame clones, and not every one. The sample includes about 16,000 clones, roughly 84% of them seen just once. This sample comprised CD4+ or CD8+ T cells sorted from blood, obtained in a trial of the OX40 agonist ivuxolimab. This sequence was found in an adult with an advanced solid tumor such as melanoma, head and neck, liver or kidney cancer. The V call is TRBV6-4, the J call TRBJ1-1; perhaps TRBD1 as D (5 bases). The CDR3 loop is CASSEGGVNTEAFF. In DNA, the CDR3 is TGTGCCAGCAGTGAGGGGGGTGTGAACACTGAAGCTTTCTTT.